The 16 T cell receptor beta chains in this list originate from one sample, sequenced in a study of OX40 agonist ivuxolimab in advanced cancers. TCRdb keeps only in-frame clones here, not all; method: immunoSEQ multiplex PCR. The sample lists some 130,000 clones; approximately 94% were seen once. The sequencing here drew on CD4+ or CD8+ T cells sorted from blood, taken in a trial of the OX40 agonist ivuxolimab. All receptors derive from an adult with an advanced solid tumor such as melanoma, head and neck, liver or kidney cancer.

The chain has TRBV2 and TRBJ1-1, with TRBD1 matching 7 bases. From germline, CDR1 is SNHLY and CDR2 FYNNEI. The CDR3 runs to 13 residues. V was pared by 5 bases and J by 6 bases, with 6 bases of the junction left unmatched. CDR3 sequence reads: CASSLTGKAEAFF. In DNA form, the CDR3 reads TGTGCCAGCAGTTTGACAGGGAAGGCTGAAGCTTTCTTT.

The V call is TRBV29-1, the J call TRBJ1-5, with D possibly matching TRBD1 (5 bases). Trimming pared 2 bases from V and 7 bases from J, leaving 12 bases between. This CDR3 has 13 amino acids. Germline CDR1 is SQVTM and CDR2 is ANQGSEA. The CDR3 DNA reads as TGCAGCGTTGAAAGGGAGCGGGGCCAGCCCCAGCATTTT. It is translated as CSVERERGQPQHF.

The chain joins TRBV7-9 to TRBJ1-2; weak D call: TRBD1 (6 bases). Trimming took 2 bases from V and 0 from J, leaving 10 bases between them. Germline V lookup: CDR1 SEHNR, CDR2 FQNEAQ (reference sequence). This CDR3 is built from 15 residues. Here the CDR3 reads CASSLSQGPNYGYTF. DNA for the CDR3: TGTGCCAGCAGCTTATCACAGGGACCTAACTATGGCTACACCTTC.

The V call is TRBV28, the J call TRBJ2-3; TRBD2 might be the D (5 bases). This CDR3 has 15 residues. CDR1 and CDR2 from the germline V gene are MDHEN and SYDVKM. V lost 2 bases, J lost 2 bases, and 11 bases lay in between. This chain's CDR3 is CASSLGGSPTDTQYF. The CDR3 DNA reads as TGTGCCAGCAGTTTAGGTGGGAGCCCCACAGATACGCAGTATTTT. Drawing the rest from reference TRBV28 and TRBJ2-3, the complete variable domain is DVKVTQSSRYLVKRTGEKVFLECVQDMDHENMFWYRQDPGLGLRLIYFSYDVKMKEKGDIPEGYSVSREKKERFSLILESASTNQTSMYLCASSLGGSPTDTQYFGPGTRLTVL.

The CDR3 DNA reads as TGTGCCAGTACCCCTTTATCGGGGCACTATGGCTACACCTTC. Protein: CASTPLSGHYGYTF. The V call is TRBV19, the J call TRBJ1-2, with D possibly being TRBD1 (5 bases). The germline V gene encodes CDR1 LNHDA and CDR2 SQIVND (reference sequence). Trimming left V 7 bases short and J 3 bases short, with 15 bases between. The length of the CDR3 is 14 residues.

The DNA of the CDR3 is TGTGCCAGCAGCAAAGATGGATGGCAGGGGGCTACGCCCCCGGACGAGCAGTACTTC. Its translation is CASSKDGWQGATPPDEQYF. The chain joins TRBV21-1 to TRBJ2-5; the DNA was not compared with TRBD1, the D call given in the table. With the DNA end fitting TRBJ2-7 better, the J assignment may be wrong. TRBV21-1 is a documented pseudogene. This CDR3 contains 19 residues.

The gene calls are TRBV5-4 and TRBJ1-3; no reliable D call. CDR1 is SGHNT and CDR2 is YYREEE in the germline V gene (reference sequence). Trimming took off 0 bases at V and 0 bases at J, with 7 bases between the two ends. This CDR3 contains 15 residues. The CDR3: CASSLVGVSGNTIYF. CDR3 sequence (DNA): TGTGCCAGCAGCTTGGTGGGAGTCTCTGGAAACACCATATATTTT.

The chain links TRBV7-2 to TRBJ1-1, with D possibly matching TRBD1 (5 bases). V lost 4 bases and J lost 5, with 14 bases in between. The CDR3 totals 14 residues. Per germline, CDR1 SGHTA and CDR2 FQGNSA. CDR3 region: CASSSQGGGTEAFF. The CDR3 coding sequence is TGTGCCAGCAGCTCCCAGGGCGGAGGGACTGAAGCTTTCTTT.

This chain uses TRBV6-5 with TRBJ2-1; perhaps TRBD1 as D (5 bases). Trimming left V 0 bases short and J 8 bases short, with 8 bases between. This CDR3 has 13 residues. Germline V CDR1 and CDR2: MNHEY, SVGAGI. CDR3 in DNA: TGTGCCAGCAGTTACTCGAAGGGGTATGAGCAGTTCTTC. It encodes CASSYSKGYEQFF.

This clone was found once. The chain has TRBV11-3 and TRBJ2-7; D gene ambiguous. V was pared by 0 bases and J by 5 bases, with 5 bases between. Germline CDR1 is SGHNT and CDR2 is YENEEA. CDR3 length: 12 amino acids. The CDR3 region is CASSLEVHEQYF. DNA of the CDR3: TGTGCCAGCAGCTTAGAGGTCCACGAGCAGTACTTC.

This clone was found a few times. V is TRBV7-7 and J is TRBJ2-5; D unresolved. This CDR3 comprises 13 residues. Trimming shortened V by 1 base and J by 5 bases, and 8 bases separated the two germline ends. The germline gives CDR1 SSHAT, CDR2 FNYEAQ (reference sequence). The CDR3 bases are TGTGCCAGCAGCTTAGGCCCGTGGGAGACCCAGTACTTC. Encoded protein: CASSLGPWETQYF.

The chain links TRBV7-2 to TRBJ1-2, with 9 bases lining up with TRBD1. CDR3 length equals 14 residues. Looked up from germline, CDR1 is SGHTA and CDR2 is FQGNSA. The J segment lost 5 bases and the V segment lost 6 bases, leaving 7 bases of the junction unmatched. CDR3 nucleotide sequence: TGTGCCAGCAGATACTACAGGGGGCCTTATGGCTACACCTTC. As protein: CASRYYRGPYGYTF.

The CDR3 bases are TGTGCCAGCAGCTTTACAGGGGTGGTTTCGTACGAGCAGTACTTC. The encoded protein is CASSFTGVVSYEQYF. V gene TRBV5-4 combines with J gene TRBJ2-7; 7 bases line up with TRBD1. This CDR3 region has 15 residues. The germline V gene has CDR1 SGHNT and CDR2 YYREEE (reference sequence). The V segment lost 2 bases and the J segment 4 bases; nucleotides outside the gene matches: 9.

The V call is TRBV6-5, the J call TRBJ1-6; D gene unclear. Between the trimmed V and J ends, which lost 8 bases and 5 bases, there was a span of 10 bases. This CDR3 contains 13 residues. Germline loops: CDR1 MNHEY, CDR2 SVGAGI. CDR3: CASQVGDNSPLHF. CDR3 nucleotide sequence: TGTGCCAGCCAGGTCGGCGATAATTCACCCCTCCACTTT.

The chain has TRBV29-1 and TRBJ2-7, with D possibly being TRBD1 (7 bases). The germline V gene has CDR1 SQVTM and CDR2 ANQGSEA. V gave up 4 bases and J gave up 3 bases, with 16 bases separating them. The CDR3 sequence is 14 residues long. The CDR3 DNA reads as TGCAGCGTTGCATCCAGGGGGGACATCTACGAGCAGTACTTC. Encoded protein: CSVASRGDIYEQYF.

The CDR3 loop is CASSQDFTGYTF. In nucleotides, the CDR3 is TGCGCCAGCAGCCAAGATTTTACTGGCTACACCTTC. The chain combines TRBV4-1 with TRBJ1-2; D is uncertain. The CDR3 has 12 residues. Trimming removed 0 bases at V and 7 bases at J, with 6 bases between. Germline V gene lookup returns CDR1 MGHRA and CDR2 YSYEKL.